This T cell receptor (beta chain) is from a study of regulatory T cells in long-lasting Graves disease (dated by TCRdb to the early 2020s). Context from the whole study: Persistent Graves' disease meant more than 5 years of antithyroid drug treatment with TSH receptor autoantibodies that stayed positive. Patients with persistent Graves' disease were compared with patients with newly diagnosed Graves' disease using TCR sequencing and RNA sequencing of peripheral blood. The study was conducted in China and was registered as a clinical trial. A total of roughly 33 samples underwent TCR sequencing: about 13 from persistent and roughly 20 from newly diagnosed Graves' disease patients. On average, persistent Graves' disease patients in the clinical cohort had been on antithyroid drugs for about 9.7 years.

V is trimmed back by 6 bases and J by 0 bases, and the junction contains 7 bases that no gene match accounts for. The CDR3 starts with the cysteine, ends with the phenylalanine, and has 14 residues. This entry keeps only the CDR3 DNA: 42 bases, framed from base 1. The germline V gene (reference sequence) provides CDR1 DFQATT and CDR2 SNEGSKA. The time point label of this sample denotes: persistent/refractory GD, antithyroid drugs over 5 years with positive TRAb. For both TCR sequencing and RNA sequencing, RNA was extracted from PBMCs using TRIzol. The diagnosis of Graves' disease was made according to American Thyroid Association guidelines. The patients came from an endocrinology department in Xi'an, China. Each patient gave about 10 milliliters of peripheral blood, collected in an EDTA anticoagulant tube. Ficoll Paque Plus density gradient separation was used to isolate PBMCs, and no further T cell sorting was done. An Agilent 2100 Bioanalyzer and agarose gel were used to assess RNA quality, and a NanoDrop 2000 was used to measure RNA concentration.

Here is what the overall study found, with its caveats: The study examined only peripheral blood because the primary lesion, thyroid tissue, could not be accessed. Persistent disease showed preferential use of TRBV28, TRBJ1-2 and TRBJ2-5, whereas newly diagnosed disease favored TRBV20-1 and TRBJ2-1. The authors acknowledged the small sample size as a limitation that may reduce accuracy. Lower TCR Shannon entropy and fewer highly expanded clones were observed in persistent Graves' disease patients than in newly diagnosed patients, which suggested clonal expansion. Only the TCR beta chain was sequenced and analyzed. Patients with persistent disease shared more public clonotypes (over 2,500) than newly diagnosed patients did (966).

Libraries were constructed by multiplex PCR. Sequencing relied on an Illumina HiSeq 4000. CDR3 regions were amplified by Arm-PCR with iRepertoire HTBI primers to construct TCR beta libraries. PCR products were gel purified before sequencing. Per the original workflow: Gene usage analysis of CDR3 amino acid clonotypes relied on the roughly 60 TRBV and 15 or so TRBJ segments identified across samples. COPE and FqMerger were used to merge the filtered high-quality paired reads into contigs. BLAST was used to align contigs to IMGT TRBV, TRBD and TRBJ reference genes, and CDR3 was defined according to IMGT. Any clonotype with a frequency above 0.1% was counted as a highly expanded clone. Shannon entropy was used to measure repertoire diversity, and the Gini coefficient was used to measure V-J evenness. A clonotype was considered public if more than one individual shared it. The raw public reads went through TCRdb reprocessing: fastp at Q25, MiXCR clone calling, in-frame beta chains kept. For every CDR3 protein sequence, its rows merge into one entry that carries the most common genes and DNA. Here the V and J calls rest on TCRdb's processing, not on the authors' analysis. This sample lists a few hundred thousand distinct CDR3 sequences; around 23% were detected once. The ten largest clones represent 25% to 30% of the sample.

This clonotype was counted at least ten times. Which antigen it targets is not known. Per-nucleotide qualities are absent, and no much larger clonotype sits a single base away. The receptor chain draws on TRBV20-1 and TRBJ2-7; TRBD1 aligns with 8 central bases. Specimen: peripheral blood mononuclear cells (PBMCs), collected when the disease was refractory, from a patient treated with antithyroid drugs. This sequence originates from a woman in her forties with Graves disease. Donor details come from another sample of the same person, matched by shared clones. The CDR3 corresponds to CSASQGGSSYEQYF. The DNA is as follows: TGCAGTGCGTCACAGGGGGGAAGCTCCTACGAGCAGTACTTC.